The 30 T cell receptor beta chains in this list originate from one sample, sequenced in a study of Graves' ophthalmopathy and Graves' hyperthyroidism. Amplified TCR beta CDR3 regions were obtained using RNA transcripts as template. In the first round, RT-PCR was carried out with HTBI primers, and a multiplex PCR formed the second round. A single record per CDR3 protein comes from TCRdb applying MiXCR to the multiplex PCR reads. The repertoire holds 600,000 to 950,000 distinct CDR3 sequences, with about 44% as singletons. Sequenced input: peripheral blood. Receptors were obtained from an adult man with Graves' ophthalmopathy.

With regard to this clonotype: It may be a read error: a sequence one base away is much more abundant. The V and J genes are TRBV7-9 and TRBJ1-1; tentatively, D is TRBD1 (5 bases). From germline, CDR1 is SEHNR and CDR2 FQNEAQ (reference sequence). The CDR3 consists of 14 residues. V dropped 6 bases and J dropped 2 bases, with 13 bases sitting between them. DNA of the CDR3: TGTGCCAGCAGACAGACGGGACTCAACACTGAAGCTTTCTTT. It codes for CASRQTGLNTEAFF.

This clonotype was seen at least ten times. The rearrangement uses TRBV7-9 and TRBJ2-5; 10 nucleotides match TRBD1. Germline values: CDR1 SEHNR, CDR2 FQNEAQ (reference sequence). The CDR3 is 14 amino acids. J gave up 5 bases and V 5 bases, and 5 bases lay outside the gene matches. In DNA, the CDR3 is TGTGCCAGCAGCCAGGACAGGGGGTGGGAGACCCAGTACTTC. It encodes CASSQDRGWETQYF.

The CDR3 loop reads CSASTVGTGYQPQHF. The CDR3 nucleotides read TGCAGTGCTAGTACTGTCGGGACAGGGTATCAGCCCCAGCATTTT. The gene calls are TRBV20-1 and TRBJ1-5; 9 nucleotides line up with TRBD1. The V gene's germline CDR1 is DFQATT and CDR2 SNEGSKA (reference sequence). Trimming cost V 3 bases and J 5 bases; bases outside gene matches: 8. The length of the CDR3 is 15 residues.

This clonotype occurred many times. This chain joins TRBV10-2 and TRBJ2-5; TRBD2 aligns across 13 bases. CDR1 and CDR2 (germline): WSHSY, SAAADI. The junction had 2 bases not matched to a gene; V was cut back by 1 base and J by 3 bases. The CDR3 length is 16 residues. The CDR3 nucleotides read TGCGCCAGCAGTGAGTTCACTAGCGGGGGGGAAGAGACCCAGTACTTC. It translates to CASSEFTSGGEETQYF.

The chain recombines TRBV14 with TRBJ1-2; D gene unclear. CDR1 and CDR2 from the germline V gene are SGHDN and FVKESK. CDR3 length: 15 residues. Trimming cost V 8 bases and J 0 bases, with 16 bases left between them. Here the CDR3 reads CASSPSTEANYGYTF. In DNA form, the CDR3 reads TGTGCCAGCTCACCCAGCACAGAAGCTAACTATGGCTACACCTTC.

This clonotype was recorded many times. The CDR3 bases are TGCAGCGTTGAAGGGTTCCCGCAGGGGGGTACGGAGACCCAGTACTTC. Translation gives CSVEGFPQGGTETQYF. The chain recombines TRBV29-1 with TRBJ2-5, with a tentative D call TRBD1 (7 bases). Germline assignment: CDR1 SQVTM and CDR2 ANQGSEA. CDR3 size: 16 residues. The V gene lost 1 base and the J gene lost 5 bases, with 20 bases spanning the gap.

The chain recombines TRBV7-9 with TRBJ2-7; D gene unclear. V was pared by 4 bases and J by 10 bases, with 20 bases between. CDR3 length: 14 residues. From germline, CDR1 is SEHNR and CDR2 FQNEAQ (reference sequence). CDR3 nucleotides: TGTGCCAGCAGCTCCCCTACCTTAGACGTGTGTCAGTACTTC. Protein: CASSSPTLDVCQYF.

This clonotype came up a few times. J is TRBJ2-3 and V is TRBV10-3; D tentatively fits TRBD1 or TRBD2 (5 bases each). The V and J ends lost 8 bases and 2 bases respectively, with 11 bases between them. This CDR3 has 13 residues. Germline CDR1 is ENHRY and CDR2 is SYGVKD. The CDR3 here is CAIGLGDTDTQYF. The CDR3, as DNA: TGTGCCATCGGCTTGGGGGACACAGATACGCAGTATTTT.

This clonotype was counted only a few times. This chain joins TRBV4-1 and TRBJ2-5; 8 bases are shared with TRBD2. The ends lost 4 bases at V and 5 bases at J; junction bases unmatched: 15. The CDR3 length is 17 residues. Germline CDR1 is MGHRA and CDR2 is YSYEKL. DNA of the CDR3: TGCGCCAGCAGCCGAGGGACTAGTGGGGGGTTTGGGGAGACCCAGTACTTC. Translation: CASSRGTSGGFGETQYF.

The chain uses TRBV20-1 and TRBJ2-5; D might be TRBD2 (7 bases). This CDR3 has 14 residues. V was clipped by 2 bases and J by 2 bases, with 12 bases between them. The germline V gene has CDR1 DFQATT and CDR2 SNEGSKA (reference sequence). The CDR3 DNA is TGCAGTGCTAGAAGGGGGAGGGGACAAGAGACCCAGTACTTC. Its protein product is CSARRGRGQETQYF.

This clonotype was seen ten or more times. The J gene is TRBJ1-6, the V gene TRBV7-9, with D unresolved. This CDR3 is 14 amino acids long. Germline CDR1 SEHNR, CDR2 FQNEAQ (reference sequence). The germline V and J ends were trimmed by 2 bases and 7 bases, with 9 bases remaining between them. CDR3 bases: TGTGCCAGCAGCTTACAACAGTCAAATTCACCCCTCCACTTT. Translating it yields CASSLQQSNSPLHF. The full variable domain, its missing parts supplied by reference TRBV7-9 and TRBJ1-6, is DTGVSQNPRHKITKRGQNVTFRCDPISEHNRLYWYRQTLGQGPEFLTYFQNEAQLEKSRLLSDRFSAERPKGSFSTLEIQRTEQGDSAMYLCASSLQQSNSPLHFGNGTRLTVT.

This clonotype was detected ten times or more. The chain recombines TRBV2 with TRBJ1-3; possible D gene TRBD1, 5 bases. Trimming left V 6 bases short and J 0 bases short, with 9 bases between. Germline V gives CDR1 SNHLY, CDR2 FYNNEI. This CDR3 is 14 amino acids long. CDR3 amino acids: CASRNQGSGNTIYF. The CDR3 DNA sequence: TGTGCCAGCAGAAACCAGGGCTCTGGAAACACCATATATTTT.

This chain links TRBV9 with TRBJ2-6; D unresolved. V gave up 1 base and J gave up 4 bases, with 9 bases separating them. CDR3 length equals 15 residues. Germline CDR1 SGDLS, CDR2 YYNGEE. CDR3 sequence: CASSVPPDGANVLTF. CDR3 nucleotides: TGTGCCAGCAGCGTACCGCCAGACGGGGCCAACGTCCTGACTTTC.

This clonotype was seen at least ten times. This chain links TRBV19 with TRBJ1-1; D is unresolved. The CDR3 extends over 13 amino acids. The V and J ends lost 5 bases and 4 bases respectively, with 11 bases between them. Germline CDR1 reads LNHDA; CDR2 reads SQIVND (reference sequence). The CDR3 DNA follows: TGTGCCAGTAGTCAGAAGAGGAGCACTGAAGCTTTCTTT. Translation gives CASSQKRSTEAFF.

The chain joins TRBV7-2 to TRBJ2-3, with D uncertain. The V gene's germline CDR1 is SGHTA and CDR2 FQGNSA. V lost 3 bases to trimming and J lost 4 bases, with 14 bases between them. The CDR3 is 15 amino acids. In nucleotides, the CDR3 is TGTGCCAGCAGCTTGAGGTTTTCATCCGCAGATACGCAGTATTTT. Translating it yields CASSLRFSSADTQYF.

The genes are TRBV7-8 and TRBJ2-7; perhaps TRBD1 as D (8 bases). Between the trimmed V and J ends, which lost 1 base and 7 bases, there was a span of 17 bases. The CDR3 extends over 15 amino acids. CDR1 is SGHVS and CDR2 is FQNEAQ in the germline V gene. CDR3 in amino acids: CASSLGLGGTGEQYF. CDR3 DNA: TGTGCCAGCAGCTTAGGCCTGGGAGGGACAGGAGAGCAGTACTTC.

CDR3 coding DNA: TGTGCCAGCAGGGGACGGACGGATTACGAGCAGTACTTC. The encoded protein is CASRGRTDYEQYF. This chain uses TRBV2 with TRBJ2-7; either TRBD1 or TRBD2 may supply D (5 bases each). The length of the CDR3 is 13 residues. Trimming cost V 6 bases and J 4 bases, with 13 bases left between them. Germline-derived CDR1 and CDR2 are SNHLY and FYNNEI.

Of note for this clonotype: Given a much more abundant clone one base away, this may be a read error. This likely comes from a read error, as the CDR3 has no conserved phenylalanine or tryptophan at its end. The chain is built from TRBV11-2 and TRBJ1-1; 8 positions match TRBD1. Losses at the gene ends were 1 base for V and 7 bases for J; bases not matched to a gene: 2. Per the germline V gene, CDR1 is SGHAT and CDR2 is FQNNGV. CDR3 length: 13 amino acids. The CDR3 sequence: CASSLGGTGEAFL. The DNA for the CDR3 is TGTGCCAGCAGCTTAGGGGGGACAGGTGAAGCTTTCCTT.

The chain joins TRBV5-1 to TRBJ2-6, with 9 positions matching TRBD1. There are 17 residues in the CDR3. CDR1 is SGHRS, CDR2 YFSETQ, per germline. The junction had 6 bases not matched to a gene; V was cut back by 4 bases and J by 1 base. This chain's CDR3 is CASSPGQGPSGANVLTF. As DNA, the CDR3 is TGCGCCAGCAGCCCGGGACAGGGCCCGTCTGGGGCCAACGTCCTGACTTTC.

Comment on this clonotype: At one of its ends the junction is not consistent with the germline gene, which may arise from a read error. The V call is TRBV9, the J call TRBJ2-5, with unresolved D. Germline V lookup: CDR1 SGDLS, CDR2 YYNGEE. The CDR3 loop spans 17 amino acids. The CDR3 DNA sequence: TGCGCCAGCAGCGTGGTAACCGGCCCCCCAGGAAGAGAGACCCAGTACTTC. Its protein is CASSVVTGPPGRETQYF.

A few counts support this clonotype. J is TRBJ2-7 and V is TRBV7-9, with 7 bases identical to TRBD1. Germline CDR1 reads SEHNR; CDR2 reads FQNEAQ (reference sequence). J lost 7 bases, V lost 4 bases, and 7 bases had no gene match. CDR3 size: 13 residues. The CDR3 DNA is TGTGCCAGCAGCTACTCCGCACAGGGGGAGCAGTACTTC. Its translation: CASSYSAQGEQYF.

The chain has TRBV11-2 and TRBJ2-7; TRBD1 or TRBD2 may be the D gene (5 bases each). This CDR3 region has 15 residues. The V end lost 0 bases, the J end lost 2 bases, and 11 bases lay between the germline ends. Germline V lookup: CDR1 SGHAT, CDR2 FQNNGV. The chain's CDR3 is CASSLDGGLTYEQYF. CDR3 bases: TGTGCCAGCAGCTTAGATGGGGGTTTAACCTACGAGCAGTACTTC.

On this clonotype: A much larger clone is a single base away; this may be a read error. This chain connects TRBV29-1 to TRBJ2-5; the match to TRBD2 covers 10 bases. The CDR3 is 14 amino acids. The germline CDR1 and CDR2 sequences are SQVTM and ANQGSEA. CDR3 loop: CSVEGLAGVETQHF. CDR3 nucleotides: TGCAGCGTTGAGGGGCTAGCGGGAGTTGAGACCCAGCACTTC.

This clonotype was detected a few times. This chain connects TRBV9 to TRBJ2-7; D is tentatively TRBD1 or TRBD2 (5 bases each). From germline, CDR1 is SGDLS and CDR2 YYNGEE. Trimming took 7 bases from V and 0 from J, leaving 14 bases between them. This CDR3 has 14 residues. The CDR3 spells CASSGTHSSYEQYF. CDR3 in DNA: TGTGCCAGCTCCGGGACGCACAGCTCCTACGAGCAGTACTTC.

This clonotype was recorded at least ten times. The junction differs from germline at one of its ends, possibly a read error. The rearrangement joins TRBV7-6 to TRBJ2-5; tentative D call: TRBD1 (6 bases). The V gene's germline CDR1 is SGHVS and CDR2 FNYEAQ. The CDR3 has 14 amino acids. The CDR3 coding sequence is TGTGCTAGCAGCTTAACAGGGTTACCAGAGACCCAGTACTTC. It codes for CASSLTGLPETQYF.

This clonotype was observed many times. The chain carries TRBV2 and TRBJ1-6; possible D gene TRBD1, 6 bases. Germline lookup yields CDR1 SNHLY and CDR2 FYNNEI. V was trimmed by 9 bases and J by 6 bases, leaving 12 bases between them. The CDR3 covers 13 residues. The DNA of the CDR3 is TGTGCCAGTAACAGGGAAAGTAATTCACCCCTCCACTTT. It specifies CASNRESNSPLHF.

This chain connects TRBV29-1 to TRBJ1-1; D is unresolved. The CDR3 is 11 residues long. Germline lookup yields CDR1 SQVTM and CDR2 ANQGSEA. V shed 0 bases and J shed 7 bases, with 6 bases lying between them. DNA of the CDR3: TGCAGCGTTGAAGATCGAAGTGAAGCTTTCTTT. It codes for CSVEDRSEAFF.

A remark on this clonotype: This may be a read error, as it is one base from a much larger clone. This chain links TRBV7-9 with TRBJ1-1; D might be TRBD1 (5 bases). Germline-derived CDR1 and CDR2 are SEHNR and FQNEAQ (reference sequence). The CDR3 loop spans 14 amino acids. Trimming removed 2 bases at V and 6 bases at J, with 13 bases between. The CDR3 nucleotides are TGTGCCAGCAGCTTAACGGGGGAAGAGGCTGAAGCTTTCTTT. This sequence encodes CASSLTGEEAEAFF.

This clonotype was seen only a few times. The chain recombines TRBV7-9 with TRBJ1-6, with D perhaps TRBD1 (6 bases). The CDR3 totals 17 residues. Germline CDR1 SEHNR, CDR2 FQNEAQ (reference sequence). Deletions cut 5 bases from V and 5 bases from J, with 19 bases between. In DNA form, the CDR3 reads TGTGCCAGCAGCGACTACAAACCGGGACAAGATAATTCACCCCTCCACTTT. It codes for CASSDYKPGQDNSPLHF.

Of note for this clonotype: A much larger clone lies a single base off, so this may be a read error. The chain has TRBV9 and TRBJ1-1; 9 bases are shared with TRBD1. The CDR3 is made up of 19 amino acids. With V trimmed by 0 bases and J by 3 bases, 15 bases remained unmatched. Germline V gives CDR1 SGDLS, CDR2 YYNGEE. CDR3 nucleotides: TGTGCCAGCAGCGTAGGGGGTTACAGGGGGCGCGGTCTGGACACTGAAGCTTTCTTT. Its protein is CASSVGGYRGRGLDTEAFF.